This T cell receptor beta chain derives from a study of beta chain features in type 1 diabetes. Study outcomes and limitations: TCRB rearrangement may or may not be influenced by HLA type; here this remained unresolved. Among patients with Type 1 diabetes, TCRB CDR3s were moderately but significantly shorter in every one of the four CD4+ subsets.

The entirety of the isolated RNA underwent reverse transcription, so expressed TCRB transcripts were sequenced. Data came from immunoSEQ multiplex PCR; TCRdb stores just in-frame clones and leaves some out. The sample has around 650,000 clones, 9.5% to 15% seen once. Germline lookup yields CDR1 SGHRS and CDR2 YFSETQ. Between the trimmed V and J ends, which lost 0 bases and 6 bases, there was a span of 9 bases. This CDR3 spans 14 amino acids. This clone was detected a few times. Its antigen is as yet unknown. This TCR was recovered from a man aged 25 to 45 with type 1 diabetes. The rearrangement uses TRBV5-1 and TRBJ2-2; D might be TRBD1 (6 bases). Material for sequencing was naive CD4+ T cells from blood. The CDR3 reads CASSLVQGSGELFF. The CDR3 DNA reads TGCGCCAGCAGCTTGGTCCAGGGGTCCGGGGAGCTGTTTTTT.